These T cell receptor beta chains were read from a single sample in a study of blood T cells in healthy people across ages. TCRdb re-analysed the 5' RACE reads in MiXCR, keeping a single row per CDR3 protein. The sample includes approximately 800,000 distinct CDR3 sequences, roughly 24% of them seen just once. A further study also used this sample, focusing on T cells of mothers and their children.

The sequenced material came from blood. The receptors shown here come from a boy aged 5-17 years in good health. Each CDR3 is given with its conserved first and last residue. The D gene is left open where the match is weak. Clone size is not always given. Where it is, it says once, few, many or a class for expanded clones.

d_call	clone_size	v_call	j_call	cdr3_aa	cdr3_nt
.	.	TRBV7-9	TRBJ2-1	CAGDNNEQFF	TGTGCCGGCGATAACAATGAGCAGTTCTTC
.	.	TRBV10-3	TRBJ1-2	CAISESYYGYTF	TGTGCCATCTCGGAGTCATACTATGGCTACACCTTC
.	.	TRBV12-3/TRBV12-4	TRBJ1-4	CASSRTGRAEKLFF	TGTGCCAGCAGCAGAACCGGCAGGGCTGAAAAACTGTTTTTT
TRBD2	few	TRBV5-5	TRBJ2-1	CASGGPLAVYSYNEQFF	TGTGCCAGCGGAGGGCCGCTAGCGGTATACTCCTACAATGAGCAGTTCTTC
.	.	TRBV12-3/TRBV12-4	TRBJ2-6	CASSAQASGANVLTF	TGTGCCAGCAGCGCCCAGGCCTCCGGGGCCAACGTCCTGACGTTC
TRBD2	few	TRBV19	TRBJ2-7	CASSKSGGNYEQYF	TGTGCCAGTAGTAAGAGCGGGGGAAACTACGAGCAGTACTTC
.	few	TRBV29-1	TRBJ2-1	CSVFSYNEQFF	TGCAGCGTTTTCTCCTACAATGAGCAGTTCTTC
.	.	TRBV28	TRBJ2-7	CASSLISGPKYEQYF	TGTGCCAGCAGTTTAATTTCAGGTCCGAAGTACGAGCAGTACTTC
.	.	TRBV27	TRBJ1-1	CASRKTEAFF	TGTGCCAGCAGGAAAACTGAAGCTTTCTTT
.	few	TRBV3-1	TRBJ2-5	CASSTGLKETQYF	TGTGCCAGCAGCACGGGACTTAAAGAGACCCAGTACTTC
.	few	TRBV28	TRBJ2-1	CASSPGTWTRNEQFF	TGTGCCAGCAGTCCGGGGACCTGGACTCGGAATGAGCAGTTCTTC
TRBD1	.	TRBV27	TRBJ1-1	CASSVRGFNTEAFF	TGTGCCAGCAGTGTCAGGGGGTTCAACACTGAAGCTTTCTTT
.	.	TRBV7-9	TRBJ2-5	CASSWEGGQQETQYF	TGTGCCAGCAGCTGGGAGGGGGGCCAGCAAGAGACCCAGTACTTC
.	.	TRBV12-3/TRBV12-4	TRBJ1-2	CASSPRDNDGYTF	TGTGCCAGCAGCCCCCGGGACAACGACGGCTACACCTTC
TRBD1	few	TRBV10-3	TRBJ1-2	CAISAGGQGGGYTF	TGTGCCATCAGTGCTGGTGGACAGGGAGGCGGCTACACCTTC
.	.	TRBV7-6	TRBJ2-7	CASSLRSGAEQYF	TGTGCCAGCAGCTTAAGGTCGGGGGCCGAGCAGTACTTC
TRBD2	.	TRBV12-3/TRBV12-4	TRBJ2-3	CASSLSGSGDTQYF	TGTGCCAGCAGTTTGAGCGGGAGCGGAGATACGCAGTATTTT
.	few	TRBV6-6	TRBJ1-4	CASSYSSREKLFF	TGTGCCAGCAGTTACTCCAGCAGGGAAAAACTGTTTTTT
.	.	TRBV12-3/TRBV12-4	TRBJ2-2	CASSTGQGGTGELFF	TGTGCCAGCAGCACCGGGCAGGGCGGGACCGGGGAGCTGTTTTTT
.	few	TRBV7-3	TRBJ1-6	CASSTGQGNSPLHF	TGTGCCAGCAGCACAGGGCAGGGTAATTCACCCCTCCACTTT
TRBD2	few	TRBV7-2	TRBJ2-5	CVSSLSGIQETQYF	TGTGTCAGCAGCTTAAGCGGGATCCAAGAGACCCAGTACTTC
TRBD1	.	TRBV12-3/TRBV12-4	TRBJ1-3	CASNPGQGPGNTIYF	TGTGCCAGCAATCCGGGACAGGGGCCTGGAAACACCATATATTTT
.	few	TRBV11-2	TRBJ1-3	CASSADISGNTIYF	TGTGCCAGCAGCGCCGACATCTCTGGAAACACCATATATTTT
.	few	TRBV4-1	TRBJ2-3	CASSHPGAGRTDTQYF	TGCGCCAGCAGCCACCCCGGGGCGGGACGCACAGATACGCAGTATTTT
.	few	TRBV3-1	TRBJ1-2	CASSQVWGADYGYTF	TGTGCCAGCAGCCAAGTCTGGGGCGCGGACTATGGCTACACCTTC
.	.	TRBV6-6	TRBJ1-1	CASSYQRTESEAFF	TGTGCCAGCAGTTACCAACGGACAGAGTCTGAAGCTTTCTTT
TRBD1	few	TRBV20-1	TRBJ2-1	CSALQGARSYNEQFF	TGCAGTGCTTTACAGGGGGCTCGTTCCTACAATGAGCAGTTCTTC
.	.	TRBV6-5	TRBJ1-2	CASSYFILSGTTFNYGYTF	TGTGCCAGCAGTTACTTCATACTCTCCGGGACGACTTTTAACTATGGCTACACCTTC
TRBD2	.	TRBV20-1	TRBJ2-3	CSASPSLAGKTDTQYF	TGCAGTGCTAGCCCCTCACTAGCGGGAAAGACAGATACGCAGTATTTT
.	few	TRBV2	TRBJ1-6	CASSDRTYNSPLHF	TGTGCCAGCAGTGACCGGACATATAATTCACCCCTCCACTTT
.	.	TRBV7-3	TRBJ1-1	CASSRTGVRGTEAFF	TGTGCCAGCAGTCGCACGGGGGTTCGGGGCACTGAAGCTTTCTTT
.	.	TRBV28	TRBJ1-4	CASSAGSANEKLFF	TGTGCCAGCAGCGCAGGGTCGGCTAATGAAAAACTGTTTTTT
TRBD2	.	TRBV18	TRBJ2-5	CASSPRRGEEETQYF	TGTGCCAGCTCACCAAGGCGGGGGGAAGAAGAGACCCAGTACTTC
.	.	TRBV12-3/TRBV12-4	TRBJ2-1	CASTLSSYNEQFF	TGTGCAAGCACGCTGAGCTCCTACAATGAGCAGTTCTTC
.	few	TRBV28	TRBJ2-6	CASSVTSSGANVLTF	TGTGCCAGCAGCGTAACAAGCTCTGGGGCCAACGTCCTGACTTTC
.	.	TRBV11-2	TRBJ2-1	CASSFPRDGNYNEQFF	TGTGCCAGCAGCTTCCCTAGGGACGGCAACTACAATGAGCAGTTCTTC
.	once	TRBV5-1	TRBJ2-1	CASSFGLGDEQFF	TGCGCCAGCAGCTTTGGCCTCGGGGACGAGCAGTTCTTC
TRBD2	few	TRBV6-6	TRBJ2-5	CASSYPLAGKETQYF	TGTGCCAGCAGTTACCCTCTAGCGGGGAAAGAGACCCAGTACTTC
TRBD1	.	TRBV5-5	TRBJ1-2	CASSLRDSPTNYGYTF	TGTGCCAGCAGCTTGAGGGACAGCCCAACTAACTATGGCTACACCTTC
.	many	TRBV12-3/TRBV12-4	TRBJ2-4	CASSSHYQAKNIQYF	TGTGCCAGCAGTTCCCATTATCAAGCCAAAAACATTCAGTACTTC
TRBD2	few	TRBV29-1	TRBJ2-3	CSGGAGESSDTQYF	TGCAGCGGCGGGGCGGGGGAAAGTTCAGATACGCAGTATTTT
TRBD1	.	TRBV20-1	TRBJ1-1	CSARRAGGTMNTEAFF	TGCAGTGCTAGACGTGCAGGGGGCACAATGAACACTGAAGCTTTCTTT
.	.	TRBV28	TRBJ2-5	CASSLRAGHFYF	TGTGCCAGCAGTCTGCGTGCGGGACACTTCTACTTC
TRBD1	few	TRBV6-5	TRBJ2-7	CASRSGTGSYEQYF	TGTGCCAGCAGGTCCGGGACAGGGTCCTACGAGCAGTACTTC
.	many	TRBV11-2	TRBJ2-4	CASSSPLAKNIQYF	TGTGCCAGCAGCTCCCCCCTAGCCAAAAACATTCAGTACTTC
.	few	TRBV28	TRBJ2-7	CASRGASIAYEQYF	TGTGCCAGCAGGGGGGCGAGCATCGCCTACGAGCAGTACTTC
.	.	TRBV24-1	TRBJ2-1	CATSDSKGPYNEQFF	TGTGCCACCAGTGATTCCAAGGGGCCTTACAATGAGCAGTTCTTC
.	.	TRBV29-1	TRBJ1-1	CSVVGQGSTEAFF	TGCAGCGTTGTGGGGCAGGGGAGCACTGAAGCTTTCTTT
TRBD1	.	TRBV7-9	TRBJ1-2	CASSPQGQGPTF	TGTGCCAGCAGCCCACAGGGGCAGGGCCCTACCTTC
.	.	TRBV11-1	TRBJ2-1	CASSLDASTSYNEQFF	TGTGCCAGCAGCTTAGATGCTAGCACTTCCTACAATGAGCAGTTCTTC
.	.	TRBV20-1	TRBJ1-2	CSAAELANYGYTF	TGCAGTGCCGCCGAGTTAGCTAACTATGGCTACACCTTC
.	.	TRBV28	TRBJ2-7	CASSLQGSYYEQYF	TGTGCCAGCAGTTTACAGGGTAGTTACTACGAGCAGTACTTC
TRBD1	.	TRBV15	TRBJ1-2	CATSRVQGAHGYTF	TGTGCCACCAGCAGAGTACAGGGGGCTCATGGCTACACCTTC
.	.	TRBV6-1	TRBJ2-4	CASSEGRSLAKNIQYF	TGTGCCAGCAGTGAAGGGCGGAGCTTAGCCAAAAACATTCAGTACTTC
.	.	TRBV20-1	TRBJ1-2	CSAPQTPNYGYTF	TGCAGTGCTCCACAAACACCTAACTATGGCTACACCTTC
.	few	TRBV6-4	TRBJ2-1	CASSDSASSYNEQFF	TGTGCCAGCAGTGACTCAGCCAGCTCCTACAATGAGCAGTTCTTC
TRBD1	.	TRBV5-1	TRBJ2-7	CASSLVGQGAAEQYF	TGCGCCAGCAGCTTGGTCGGGCAGGGGGCTGCCGAGCAGTACTTC
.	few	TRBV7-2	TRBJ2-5	CASSLLGPAQETQYF	TGTGCCAGCAGCTTACTGGGGCCGGCTCAAGAGACCCAGTACTTC
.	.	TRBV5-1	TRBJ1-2	CASSLGGTGYTF	TGCGCCAGCAGCCTGGGGGGGACTGGCTACACCTTC
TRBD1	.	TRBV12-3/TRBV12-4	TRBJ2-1	CASRGGQGTWAEQFF	TGTGCCAGCAGAGGTGGACAGGGAACTTGGGCTGAGCAGTTCTTC